What follows is one T cell receptor beta chain and its context. Its antigen is unknown. V shed 5 bases and J shed 7 bases, with 8 bases lying between them. The CDR3 totals 11 residues. Germline CDR1 MNHNY, CDR2 SVGAGI (reference sequence). The sample is drawn from a study of radiation and T cells in renal cell carcinoma. Study-level points and caveats: From baseline, blood top tumor clonotypes peaked at 2 weeks post-radiation.

Clones were read by immunoSEQ multiplex PCR, and TCRdb kept only the in-frame ones, dropping some. The profile covers about 76,000 clones, with roughly 87% appearing a single time and 4.5% to 7% taken by the ten largest. Time point reported: blood 4 weeks post-SBRT, at nephrectomy. Treatment defined: 15 Gy SBRT to primary tumor, nephrectomy 4 weeks later. Nephrectomy followed 15 Gy stereotactic body radiation by 4 weeks. Blood was sampled at baseline, 2 weeks and 4 weeks after SBRT. The rearrangement links TRBV6-6 to TRBJ1-2; D is undetermined. This clonotype was obtained from a woman in her 70s with renal cell carcinoma. Sequencing was performed on blood, taken from a patient whose treatment included radiotherapy and nephrectomy. This chain's CDR3 is CASSQGGGYTF. In nucleotides, the CDR3 is TGTGCCAGCAGTCAAGGAGGTGGCTACACCTTC.